The 25 T cell receptor beta chains listed next were all sequenced from one sample in a study of blood T cells in healthy people across ages. Primed by a sample-barcoded 5' primer and a J-beta primer mix, a second PCR proceeded for about 7 to 11 cycles. One entry per CDR3 protein, called by TCRdb with MiXCR from the 5' RACE reads. The sample yields about 620,000 distinct CDR3 sequences, under 65% seen once. What was sequenced was blood. The receptors originated from a woman aged 80 or over in good health.

This clonotype was seen many times. A much bigger clone sits one base away, suggesting this may be a read error. The chain links TRBV3-1 to TRBJ1-2, with TRBD1 as a possible D gene (5 bases). V gave up 1 base and J gave up 10 bases, with 16 bases separating them. Germline V CDR1 and CDR2: LGHDT, YNNKEL (reference sequence). The CDR3 runs 14 residues. The CDR3 nucleotides are TGTGCCAGCAGCCAAGGCCGGGGGAGCCCGACCTACACCTTC. It encodes CASSQGRGSPTYTF.

The CDR3 coding sequence is TGTGCCAGCAGTTTTCACGGCTACGAGCAGTACTTC. Protein: CASSFHGYEQYF. The gene calls are TRBV12-3 or TRBV12-4 and TRBJ2-7; D call uncertain. The V gene lost 3 bases and the J gene lost 3 bases, with 6 bases spanning the gap. The CDR3 length is 12 residues.

This clonotype was counted between two and nine times. The chain couples TRBV5-1 to TRBJ2-3; 13 bases map to TRBD2. The CDR3 spans 16 residues. Germline CDR1 is SGHRS and CDR2 is YFSETQ. J lost 2 bases, V lost 3 bases, and 3 bases had no gene match. DNA for the CDR3: TGCGCCAGCAGCTCGGGACTAGCGGGGACCACAGATACGCAGTATTTT. Its translation is CASSSGLAGTTDTQYF. The variable domain in full, completed from reference TRBV5-1 and TRBJ2-3, reads KAGVTQTPRYLIKTRGQQVTLSCSPISGHRSVSWYQQTPGQGLQFLFEYFSETQRNKGNFPGRFSGRQFSNSRSEMNVSTLELGDSALYLCASSSGLAGTTDTQYFGPGTRLTVL.

The table lists this clonotype with a few counts. This chain connects TRBV20-1 to TRBJ1-5, with D maybe TRBD1 (5 bases). Looked up from germline, CDR1 is DFQATT and CDR2 is SNEGSKA (reference sequence). V gave up 6 bases and J gave up 0 bases, with 18 bases separating them. The CDR3 is made up of 16 amino acids. The CDR3 reads CSAPPLGRHSNQPQHF. DNA of the CDR3: TGCAGTGCCCCCCCCCTGGGACGCCATAGCAATCAGCCCCAGCATTTT.

The chain links TRBV7-2 to TRBJ2-2; 7 nucleotides match TRBD2. Germline values: CDR1 SGHTA, CDR2 FQGNSA. Losses at the gene ends were 5 bases for V and 7 bases for J; bases not matched to a gene: 10. CDR3 length equals 15 residues. The CDR3 loop is CASSPSTSRGGELFF. Written as DNA, the CDR3 is TGTGCCAGCAGCCCCTCGACTAGCCGGGGCGGGGAGCTGTTTTTT.

To note about this clonotype: A much larger clone differs by one base, so this may be a read error. The V and J genes are TRBV2 and TRBJ2-1; 10 bases fit TRBD2. Germline CDR1 SNHLY, CDR2 FYNNEI. The CDR3 length is 15 residues. The CDR3 sequence: CASLVKREGRNGQFF. Written as DNA, the CDR3 is TGTGCCAGCCTCGTGAAGCGGGAGGGTAGAAATGGGCAGTTCTTC.

The chain joins TRBV28 to TRBJ2-7, with D perhaps matching TRBD1 or TRBD2 (5 bases each). V lost 4 bases and J 6 bases, leaving 19 bases between the germline ends. Germline V gene sequence: CDR1 MDHEN, CDR2 SYDVKM. The CDR3 extends over 15 amino acids. The CDR3 nucleotides are TGTGCCAGCAGTTCTAGCCGTGGGGGTGCAAGCGAGCAGTACTTC. Amino acids: CASSSSRGGASEQYF.

The rearrangement joins TRBV20-1 to TRBJ2-3; possibly TRBD2 for D (6 bases). Germline CDR1 and CDR2: DFQATT and SNEGSKA (reference sequence). The CDR3 loop spans 15 amino acids. V was clipped by 1 base and J by 3 bases, with 14 bases between them. CDR3 sequence reads: CSARAAGTLTDTQYF. CDR3 bases: TGCAGTGCTAGAGCTGCGGGGACGCTAACAGATACGCAGTATTTT.

In regard to this clonotype: Given a much more abundant clone one base away, this may be a read error. The chain is built from TRBV25-1 and TRBJ1-2; tentative D call: TRBD1 (5 bases). This CDR3 is 13 amino acids long. Germline V lookup: CDR1 MGHDK, CDR2 SYGVNS. V shed 7 bases and J shed 6 bases, with 15 bases lying between them. Written as DNA, the CDR3 is TGTGCCAGCAATCCCGGTCTGGGGGATGGCTACACCTTC. Encoded protein: CASNPGLGDGYTF.

V gene TRBV11-2 combines with J gene TRBJ2-4; TRBD1 matches at 7 bases. With the DNA end fitting TRBJ2-7 better, the J assignment may be wrong. This CDR3 comprises 15 residues. CDR1 and CDR2 (germline): SGHAT, FQNNGV. This CDR3 is CASSKGAQGLGEQYF. CDR3 sequence (DNA): TGTGCCAGCAGCAAGGGGGCACAGGGATTGGGCGAGCAGTACTTC.

V is TRBV5-5 and J is TRBJ2-7, with 10 bases identical to TRBD2. CDR3 size: 14 residues. Trimming cost V 6 bases and J 4 bases; bases outside gene matches: 7. Germline CDR1 is SGHKS and CDR2 is YYEKEE (reference sequence). This CDR3 reads CASNPRTSGYEQYF. CDR3 DNA sequence: TGTGCCAGCAACCCTAGGACTAGCGGTTACGAGCAGTACTTC.

A single count supports this clonotype. The chain employs TRBV25-1 and TRBJ2-7; D may match TRBD1 or TRBD2 (5 bases each). Germline-derived CDR1 and CDR2 are MGHDK and SYGVNS. The length of the CDR3 is 14 residues. The V gene lost 4 bases and the J gene lost 3 bases, with 13 bases spanning the gap. DNA of the CDR3: TGTGCCAGCAGTGGCCTTGAGGGGCTCTACGAGCAGTACTTC. It encodes CASSGLEGLYEQYF.

The chain is built from TRBV7-3 and TRBJ1-1; D is uncertain. CDR3 size: 15 residues. Trimming shortened V by 5 bases and J by 0 bases, and 13 bases separated the two germline ends. CDR1 is SGHTA and CDR2 is FQGTGA in the germline V gene. CDR3 region: CASSENRNMNTEAFF. For the CDR3, the DNA is TGTGCCAGCAGCGAAAACAGAAATATGAACACTGAAGCTTTCTTT.

V usage is TRBV20-1 and J usage is TRBJ1-1; TRBD1 matches at 8 bases. The germline gives CDR1 DFQATT, CDR2 SNEGSKA (reference sequence). The CDR3 is made up of 14 amino acids. The V segment lost 6 bases and the J segment 1 base; nucleotides outside the gene matches: 7. This chain's CDR3 is CSASGQGQNTEAFF. DNA for the CDR3: TGCAGTGCAAGCGGACAGGGCCAGAACACTGAAGCTTTCTTT.

This clonotype was seen many times. The chain is built from TRBV20-1 and TRBJ1-2; weak D call: TRBD1 (5 bases). Germline CDR1 and CDR2: DFQATT and SNEGSKA (reference sequence). CDR3 size: 12 residues. Trimming stripped 7 bases from V and 2 bases from J, with 11 bases between. The CDR3 coding sequence is TGCAGTGACCACAGGATAAACTATGGCTACACCTTC. Encoded protein: CSDHRINYGYTF.

There are a few counts of this clonotype. This chain connects TRBV2 to TRBJ2-1, with D perhaps matching TRBD1 (6 bases). The CDR3 totals 14 residues. The germline V gene encodes CDR1 SNHLY and CDR2 FYNNEI. V shed 3 bases and J shed 6 bases, with 12 bases lying between them. CDR3 sequence (DNA): TGTGCCAGCAGTGACACAGGGTCCGGCAATGAGCAGTTCTTC. Translation gives CASSDTGSGNEQFF.

At least ten counts were recorded for this clonotype. CDR3 in amino acids: CASTTTGLNQPQHF. As DNA, the CDR3 is TGTGCCAGCACCACGACAGGCCTCAATCAGCCCCAGCATTTT. The chain employs TRBV7-3 and TRBJ1-5, with D maybe TRBD1 (6 bases). CDR3 length equals 14 residues. V was trimmed by 7 bases and J by 3 bases, leaving 13 bases between them. Germline V gene sequence: CDR1 SGHTA, CDR2 FQGTGA.

CDR3 in DNA: TGCAGTATGACAGGGGCTAATGAAAAACTGTTTTTT. It translates to CSMTGANEKLFF. This rearrangement joins TRBV29-1 to TRBJ1-4; 8 bases line up with TRBD1. The CDR3 has 12 amino acids. Germline loops: CDR1 SQVTM, CDR2 ANQGSEA.

The V call is TRBV3-1, the J call TRBJ1-6, with 7 positions matching TRBD1. V lost 7 bases, J lost 6 bases, and 15 bases stayed unmatched. The germline V gene has CDR1 LGHDT and CDR2 YNNKEL (reference sequence). The CDR3 has 17 amino acids. CDR3 DNA sequence: TGTGCCAGCAACCGACAGGGTTCAGTCGGATTTAATTCACCCCTCCACTTT. Translating it yields CASNRQGSVGFNSPLHF.

The rearrangement links TRBV20-1 to TRBJ1-6, with 7 bases fitting TRBD1. The CDR3 is 14 residues long. J lost 9 bases, V lost 3 bases, and 8 bases had no gene match. Per the germline V gene, CDR1 is DFQATT and CDR2 is SNEGSKA (reference sequence). In DNA, the CDR3 is TGCAGTGCTAGCCGAGGGACAGTTGGTTCACCCCTCCACTTT. Its translation: CSASRGTVGSPLHF.

This clonotype was counted only a few times. V gene TRBV27 combines with J gene TRBJ1-5; the D gene is possibly TRBD1 (5 bases). This CDR3 has 15 residues. V gave up 0 bases and J gave up 4 bases, with 10 bases separating them. The germline V gene has CDR1 MNHEY and CDR2 SMNVEV (reference sequence). Here the CDR3 reads CASSLSTVGNQPQHF. The CDR3 DNA reads as TGTGCCAGCAGTTTATCGACAGTGGGAAATCAGCCCCAGCATTTT.

This chain uses TRBV10-3 with TRBJ2-4; D perhaps matches TRBD1 (6 bases). Looked up from germline, CDR1 is ENHRY and CDR2 is SYGVKD. The CDR3 runs 16 residues. Deletions cut 0 bases from V and 3 bases from J, with 12 bases between. The CDR3, as DNA: TGTGCCATCAGTGAGTCGGGGGCAGGGGTCAAAAACATTCAGTACTTC. It translates to CAISESGAGVKNIQYF.

The chain uses TRBV10-3 and TRBJ2-3; possible D gene TRBD1, 5 bases. Germline CDR1 reads ENHRY; CDR2 reads SYGVKD. This CDR3 contains 12 residues. Trimming shortened V by 5 bases and J by 5 bases, and 8 bases separated the two germline ends. CDR3 protein: CAISRGLDTQYF. The CDR3 bases are TGTGCCATCAGTAGGGGATTAGATACGCAGTATTTT.

The chain recombines TRBV12-3 or TRBV12-4 with TRBJ2-2; D perhaps matches TRBD1 (5 bases). This CDR3 is 14 amino acids long. Deletions cut 6 bases from V and 7 bases from J, with 15 bases between. The CDR3 is CASRPRALGGELFF. CDR3 sequence (DNA): TGTGCCAGCAGGCCCAGGGCGTTAGGCGGGGAGCTGTTTTTT.

The chain is built from TRBV12-3 or TRBV12-4 and TRBJ2-5, with D maybe TRBD2 (5 bases). This CDR3 contains 13 residues. V lost 5 bases, J lost 11 bases, and 18 bases lay in between. CDR3 coding DNA: TGTGCCAGCAGTCGTGCAGGAGGAGGAGAGCAGTACTTC. It translates to CASSRAGGGEQYF.